One and the same sample provided the 17 T cell receptor beta chains below, sequenced in a study of T-cell memory formation after mild COVID-19. From the 5' RACE reads, TCRdb called clonotypes with MiXCR, one entry per CDR3 protein. The repertoire has around 150,000 distinct CDR3 sequences, 25% to 40% of them found once; the top ten carry around 12%. Sequenced sample: PBMCs or a T cell subset sorted from them (not recorded which). The receptors shown here come from an adult woman who had mild COVID-19 (a few samples of this study predate the infection). Cell type and time point are not known.

This clonotype has more than one count but fewer than ten. The rearrangement joins TRBV4-1 to TRBJ1-2; tentative D call: TRBD1 (5 bases). The V and J ends lost 1 base and 4 bases respectively, with 10 bases between them. The CDR3 contains 14 residues. Germline V gives CDR1 MGHRA, CDR2 YSYEKL. For the CDR3, the DNA is TGCGCCAGCAGCCAAGGACAGCCGGCCTATGGCTACACCTTC. Translated: CASSQGQPAYGYTF.

The table lists this clonotype with a few counts. The rearrangement links TRBV5-1 to TRBJ1-2, with 10 bases lining up with TRBD1. V was pared by 4 bases and J by 7 bases, with 7 bases of the junction left unmatched. CDR3 size: 14 residues. Germline CDR1 SGHRS, CDR2 YFSETQ. The CDR3 reads CASSTGQGKGGYTF. Here the CDR3 DNA reads TGCGCCAGCAGCACGGGACAGGGGAAGGGTGGCTACACCTTC.

This chain uses TRBV25-1 with TRBJ2-1; D gene ambiguous. The V end was cut by 4 bases, the J end by 9 bases, with 7 bases between. CDR1 is MGHDK, CDR2 SYGVNS, per germline. The CDR3 is 11 residues long. The CDR3 DNA sequence: TGTGCCAGCAGTGGTAAACGTGAGCAGTTCTTC. Protein: CASSGKREQFF. The full variable domain, rest sourced from reference TRBV25-1 and TRBJ2-1, is EADIYQTPRYLVIGTGKKITLECSQTMGHDKMYWYQQDPGMELHLIHYSYGVNSTEKGDLSSESTVSRIRTEHFPLTLESARPSHTSQYLCASSGKREQFFGPGTRLTVL.

The rearrangement uses TRBV30 and TRBJ2-7, with D tentatively TRBD1 (6 bases). CDR3 length equals 13 residues. Looked up from germline, CDR1 is GTSNPN and CDR2 is SVGIG (reference sequence). Trimming took off 3 bases at V and 1 base at J, with 10 bases between the two ends. The CDR3 sequence is CAWRPGESYEQYF. CDR3 DNA: TGTGCCTGGAGGCCAGGGGAGTCCTACGAGCAGTACTTC.

This clonotype was detected only a few times. This chain joins TRBV5-1 and TRBJ1-2; D is unclear. CDR1 is SGHRS, CDR2 YFSETQ, per germline. The CDR3 spans 15 residues. With 4 bases removed from V and 6 bases from J, the gap between germline ends came to 19 bases. The CDR3 DNA follows: TGCGCCAGCAGCCCTGCGATTGGTGAGCTTAATGGCTACACCTTC. Protein product: CASSPAIGELNGYTF.

The chain carries TRBV7-9 and TRBJ1-2, with no clear D. Germline values: CDR1 SEHNR, CDR2 FQNEAQ (reference sequence). Trimming stripped 4 bases from V and 1 base from J, with 19 bases between. The CDR3 length is 17 residues. The CDR3: CASSSLTDGDHNYGYTF. As DNA, the CDR3 is TGTGCCAGCAGCTCTCTAACGGACGGAGACCATAACTATGGCTACACCTTC.

The chain combines TRBV6-2 or TRBV6-3 with TRBJ1-3, with D perhaps matching TRBD1 (5 bases). The V gene's germline CDR1 is MNHEY and CDR2 SVGEGT. This CDR3 contains 17 residues. Trimming shortened V by 7 bases and J by 0 bases, and 19 bases separated the two germline ends. The CDR3 nucleotides read TGTGCCAGCAACCAACGGGACCGAATCTTCTCTGGAAACACCATATATTTT. Translation gives CASNQRDRIFSGNTIYF.

This clonotype was counted between two and nine times. CDR3 DNA sequence: TGTGCCAGCAGCCAAGTCCAGCCTGCAAATGAGCAGTTCTTC. It translates to CASSQVQPANEQFF. The chain links TRBV3-1 to TRBJ2-1; D remains unclear. The length of the CDR3 is 14 residues. Germline V gene lookup returns CDR1 LGHDT and CDR2 YNNKEL (reference sequence). V shed 1 base and J shed 7 bases, with 11 bases lying between them.

The chain uses TRBV7-9 and TRBJ2-7; 10 bases match TRBD2. V lost 5 bases and J lost 4; bases outside the gene matches: 8. From germline, CDR1 is SEHNR and CDR2 FQNEAQ (reference sequence). CDR3 size: 15 residues. CDR3 in DNA: TGTGCCAGCAGCCGGGAGGCTAGCGGGAGATACGAGCAGTACTTC. It translates to CASSREASGRYEQYF.

This chain links TRBV7-2 with TRBJ2-2; the match to TRBD2 covers 11 bases. Germline CDR1 and CDR2: SGHTA and FQGNSA. The CDR3 has 16 residues. V dropped 5 bases and J dropped 7; count of bases not matched to a gene: 9. The CDR3 loop is CASSITSGGIGGELFF. The CDR3, as DNA: TGTGCCAGCAGCATTACTAGCGGGGGTATCGGCGGGGAGCTGTTTTTT.

This sequence joins TRBV7-9 and TRBJ1-1; D gene uncertain. Germline V gene lookup returns CDR1 SEHNR and CDR2 FQNEAQ (reference sequence). This CDR3 spans 11 amino acids. Trimming shortened V by 5 bases and J by 5 bases, and 6 bases separated the two germline ends. CDR3 sequence reads: CASSLPTEAFF. The DNA of the CDR3 is TGTGCCAGCAGCCTCCCGACTGAAGCTTTCTTT. Filled out from reference TRBV7-9 and TRBJ1-1, the complete variable domain reads DTGVSQNPRHKITKRGQNVTFRCDPISEHNRLYWYRQTLGQGPEFLTYFQNEAQLEKSRLLSDRFSAERPKGSFSTLEIQRTEQGDSAMYLCASSLPTEAFFGQGTRLTVV.

This clonotype was counted a few times. The chain couples TRBV10-3 to TRBJ2-3; D remains ambiguous. Germline loops: CDR1 ENHRY, CDR2 SYGVKD. The V end lost 7 bases, the J end lost 3 bases, and 8 bases lay between the germline ends. The CDR3 is 12 residues long. The CDR3 DNA reads TGTGCCATCACCGATAGTACAGATACGCAGTATTTT. This gives the protein CAITDSTDTQYF.

The chain is built from TRBV7-9 and TRBJ1-5; D is unclear. CDR1 is SEHNR, CDR2 FQNEAQ, per germline (reference sequence). The CDR3 covers 14 residues. V lost 4 bases, J lost 2 bases, and 9 bases lay in between. DNA of the CDR3: TGTGCCAGCAGCTCTCCCAATGGCAATCAGCCCCAGCATTTT. Encoded protein: CASSSPNGNQPQHF.

The chain couples TRBV7-2 to TRBJ2-2; TRBD2 matches at 8 bases. V lost 3 bases and J lost 6; bases outside the gene matches: 0. Per germline, CDR1 SGHTA and CDR2 FQGNSA. This CDR3 is built from 13 residues. This CDR3 reads CASSLGLAGELFF. The CDR3 nucleotides read TGTGCCAGCAGCTTGGGACTAGCCGGGGAGCTGTTTTTT.

Only a few counts were recorded for this clonotype. The V call is TRBV12-3 or TRBV12-4, the J call TRBJ1-1; D ambiguous. The ends were cut back, 5 bases at V and 0 bases at J, with 16 bases in the middle. The CDR3 is made up of 16 amino acids. The chain's CDR3 is CASSAPAGRMNTEAFF. CDR3 DNA sequence: TGTGCCAGCAGTGCCCCGGCGGGAAGGATGAACACTGAAGCTTTCTTT.

V gene TRBV29-1 combines with J gene TRBJ2-5; 9 positions match TRBD2. Germline loops: CDR1 SQVTM, CDR2 ANQGSEA. J gave up 5 bases and V 5 bases, and 6 bases lay outside the gene matches. The CDR3 spans 13 residues. The CDR3 DNA sequence: TGCAGCGTTAGCCCTAGCGGGATGGAGACCCAGTACTTC. This codes for CSVSPSGMETQYF.

This rearrangement joins TRBV12-3 or TRBV12-4 to TRBJ2-7, with D tentatively TRBD2 (6 bases). Trimming removed 6 bases from V and 3 bases from J, with 24 bases in between. This CDR3 is 17 amino acids long. DNA of the CDR3: TGTGCCAGCAGCTTGCCGGGAGACACCGTTGGGATCTACGAGCAGTACTTC. Translated: CASSLPGDTVGIYEQYF.